Only a few counts were recorded for the clone carrying this TCR beta chain. What it binds is unknown. Subjects with ophthalmopathy showed a Clinical Activity Score no lower than 3, a NOSPECS grade no lower than 4, and a duration shorter than 3 months. Diagnostic decisions used clinical symptoms, serum thyroxine and TRAb, thyroid ultrasound and orbital computed tomography. Out of roughly 10 ml of fresh peripheral blood came the PBMCs. Germline assignment: CDR1 SGDLS and CDR2 YYNGEE. The CDR3 contains 13 residues. The ends lost 4 bases at V and 7 bases at J; junction bases unmatched: 7. This sample is part of a study of T cells in Graves' hyperthyroidism and ophthalmopathy. Study-level findings and limits: The model predicted ophthalmopathy a median approximately six months before onset.

What was amplified from RNA transcripts were TCR beta CDR3 regions. The HTBI primer set was used in a first-round RT-PCR of the TCR CDR3. MiXCR, run by TCRdb on the multiplex PCR reads, gives a single entry per CDR3 protein. This sample has roughly 57,000 distinct CDR3 sequences, with about 57% found just once. The chain couples TRBV9 to TRBJ2-7; 8 nucleotides line up with TRBD2. Source material: blood. The sequence derives from a woman aged 60-75 years with Graves' ophthalmopathy. CDR3 protein: CASSSGGRGEQYF. CDR3 sequence (DNA): TGTGCCAGCAGCTCGGGGGGGCGGGGAGAGCAGTACTTC.